This T cell receptor beta chain stems from a study of T cell clonotyping in hematopoietic cell transplantation. Overall study context: Recipient samples before transplant were obtained post-cytoreduction. Study-wide findings and caveats: Few recipient clonotypes overlapped donors; over 95% were de novo at given depth.

V lost 0 bases to trimming and J lost 5 bases, with 10 bases between them. The CDR3 is 14 amino acids. The germline V gene has CDR1 MGHDK and CDR2 SYGVNS. On this clone: What it binds is not known.

Generated by immunoSEQ multiplex PCR, the TCRdb table keeps only in-frame clones and is missing some. This table has approximately 44,000 clones, roughly 80% appearing once. The time point: recipient sample about 28 days before transplant, after cytoreduction. Here the sequenced sample was peripheral blood mononuclear cells, taken before stem cell transplant. V gene TRBV25-1 combines with J gene TRBJ1-1; D is unresolved. This receptor was obtained from a man in his sixties with myelodysplastic syndrome. Some clones in this sample may be carry-over from other donors' samples. In DNA, the CDR3 is TGTGCCAGCAGTGAATATGGAGAGAGGACTGAAGCTTTCTTT. It is translated as CASSEYGERTEAFF.